A selection of T cell receptor beta chains follows, all from one sample in a study of T cells in Graves' hyperthyroidism and ophthalmopathy. TCRdb analysed the multiplex PCR reads with MiXCR anew, one entry per CDR3 protein. The table includes hundreds of thousands of distinct CDR3 sequences, 38% detected once. The material sequenced was blood. The receptors originated from a man aged 18 to 30 with Graves' hyperthyroidism. Each CDR3 is given with its conserved first and last residue. A D gene is named only where the DNA matches it firmly. A row's size may be missing; if present it is once, few, many or a size class.

size	V	J	D	CDR3	DNA
few	TRBV7-2	TRBJ2-5	NA	CASSQAGLGTQYF	TGCGCCAGCAGCCAAGCCGGGTTGGGGACCCAGTACTTC
NA	TRBV5-1	TRBJ1-1	NA	CASSPDPGMNTEAFF	TGCGCCAGCAGCCCCGACCCGGGGATGAACACTGAAGCTTTCTTT
NA	TRBV25-1	TRBJ2-7	NA	CASIQRSHSYEQYF	TGTGCCAGCATCCAGCGGAGTCACTCCTACGAGCAGTACTTC
once	TRBV7-3	TRBJ2-3	TRBD2	CASSVYSLAGFDTQYF	TGTGCCAGCAGCGTGTACTCTCTAGCGGGGTTTGATACGCAGTATTTT
NA	TRBV7-2	TRBJ2-7	NA	CASSPAQGGEQYF	TGTGCCAGCAGCCCGGCGCAGGGCGGGGAGCAGTACTTC
NA	TRBV4-1	TRBJ1-1	NA	CASSQGLRGYTEAFF	TGCGCCAGCAGCCAAGGACTTCGGGGTTACACTGAAGCTTTCTTT
NA	TRBV19	TRBJ2-2	NA	CASSPDRYRTGELFF	TGTGCCAGTAGTCCCGACCGATATCGGACCGGGGAGCTGTTTTTT
NA	TRBV4-1	TRBJ1-2	NA	CASSQGLDRLNYGYTF	TGCGCCAGCAGCCAAGGTCTTGACAGGCTAAACTATGGCTACACCTTC
many	TRBV10-3	TRBJ1-5	NA	CATEDSDQPQHF	TGTGCCACCGAGGACAGCGATCAGCCCCAGCATTTT
many	TRBV29-1	TRBJ1-1	NA	CSVSPPGAMSFF	TGCAGCGTTTCCCCCCCGGGGGCAATGTCTTTCTTT
few	TRBV19	TRBJ1-4	NA	CASSIRGAGDEKLFF	TGTGCCAGTAGTATACGCGGGGCAGGGGATGAAAAACTGTTTTTT
NA	TRBV5-1	TRBJ1-5	NA	CASSSALGGDAQHF	TGCGCCAGCAGCTCGGCCCTTGGGGGGGATGCCCAGCATTTT
NA	TRBV7-6	TRBJ2-6	TRBD2	CASSSLAGAGANVLTF	TGTGCCAGCAGCTCCTTAGCGGGAGCTGGGGCCAACGTCCTGACTTTC
NA	TRBV7-2	TRBJ2-2	TRBD1	CASRQGPGELFF	TGTGCCAGCCGACAGGGCCCCGGGGAGCTGTTTTTT
many	TRBV15	TRBJ1-1	NA	CATSRDGQGYAEAFF	TGTGCCACCAGCAGAGACGGCCAGGGGTATGCTGAAGCTTTCTTT
NA	TRBV29-1	TRBJ2-2	NA	CSVENRGELFF	TGCAGCGTTGAAAACAGGGGGGAGCTGTTTTTT
few	TRBV9	TRBJ1-4	NA	CASRDRLGNEKLFF	TGTGCCAGCAGAGACAGGCTTGGGAATGAAAAACTGTTTTTT
few	TRBV5-1	TRBJ2-2	TRBD1	CASSLVPGQGTGELFF	TGCGCCAGCAGCTTGGTCCCGGGACAGGGGACCGGGGAGCTGTTTTTT
NA	TRBV6-1	TRBJ1-6	TRBD1	CASAGQGHSPLHF	TGTGCCTCAGCGGGACAGGGGCATTCACCCCTCCACTTT
NA	TRBV10-3	TRBJ1-1	TRBD1	CASSRCRTGGTEAFF	TGTGCCAGCAGCCGATGTCGTACAGGGGGCACTGAAGCTTTCTTT
many	TRBV2	TRBJ1-6	TRBD1	CASKGQGAPSPLHF	TGTGCCAGCAAGGGACAGGGGGCGCCTTCACCCCTCCACTTT
NA	TRBV5-1	TRBJ1-1	NA	CASSLSAGPAGTEAFF	TGCGCCAGCAGCTTGAGTGCTGGCCCAGCGGGGACTGAAGCTTTCTTT
NA	TRBV5-5	TRBJ2-3	NA	CASRRQSTDTQYF	TGTGCCAGCAGACGACAAAGCACAGATACGCAGTATTTT
few	TRBV2	TRBJ1-5	NA	CASTGGYQPQHF	TGTGCCAGCACGGGGGGGTATCAGCCCCAGCATTTT
NA	TRBV7-6	TRBJ2-5	NA	CARSLERGQETQYF	TGTGCCAGAAGCTTAGAGAGGGGTCAAGAGACCCAGTACTTC
few	TRBV5-1	TRBJ1-1	TRBD1	CASSLWSGGLNTEAFF	TGCGCCAGCAGCTTGTGGTCAGGGGGTTTGAACACTGAAGCTTTCTTT
NA	TRBV7-9	TRBJ2-2	TRBD1	CASSPPGQLPGELFF	TGTGCCAGCAGTCCACCGGGACAGTTGCCCGGGGAGCTGTTTTTT
few	TRBV5-1	TRBJ2-7	NA	CASSFGLGSEHSYEQYF	TGCGCCAGCAGCTTCGGCCTTGGTAGCGAACATTCCTACGAGCAGTACTTC
NA	TRBV19	TRBJ1-5	TRBD1	CASRTGTGRNQPQHF	TGTGCCAGTAGGACCGGGACAGGCCGCAATCAGCCCCAGCATTTT
NA	TRBV5-1	TRBJ1-1	NA	CASSQDRGKGDGTEAFF	TGCGCCAGCAGCCAAGATCGGGGTAAGGGGGATGGCACTGAAGCTTTCTTT
many	TRBV5-1	TRBJ1-6	NA	CASSLALGYNSPLHF	TGCGCCAGCAGCTTGGCTCTGGGATATAATTCACCCCTCCACTTT
few	TRBV19	TRBJ2-7	NA	CASSMLGYEQYF	TGTGCCAGTAGTATGCTCGGCTACGAGCAGTACTTC
NA	TRBV10-3	TRBJ1-1	NA	CAISDNPEKAFF	TGTGCCATCAGTGATAACCCGGAGAAAGCTTTCTTT
many	TRBV24-1	TRBJ1-2	NA	CATSDLKGYTF	TGTGCCACCAGTGACCTTAAAGGCTACACCTTC
few	TRBV19	TRBJ1-1	NA	CASSIGGGEAFF	TGTGCCAGTAGTATAGGTGGCGGAGAAGCTTTCTTT
NA	TRBV6-4	TRBJ2-2	NA	CASSNTASNTGELFF	TGTGCCAGCAGTAATACAGCATCAAACACCGGGGAGCTGTTTTTT
many	TRBV19	TRBJ1-1	NA	CASSIFMNTEAFF	TGTGCCAGTAGTATTTTCATGAACACTGAAGCTTTCTTT
few	TRBV12-3/TRBV12-4	TRBJ1-1	NA	CASASRAKMNTEAFF	TGTGCCAGCGCAAGTCGGGCCAAGATGAACACTGAAGCTTTCTTT
NA	TRBV9	TRBJ1-5	NA	CATSPGAASREPQHF	TGTGCCACCTCCCCGGGCGCGGCATCAAGAGAGCCCCAGCATTTT
NA	TRBV20-1	TRBJ2-7	NA	CSSLKSGYEQYF	TGCAGTTCCCTCAAGAGCGGCTACGAGCAGTACTTC
NA	TRBV6-1	TRBJ2-7	TRBD1	CASTPANRGHEQYF	TGTGCCAGCACCCCCGCCAACAGGGGGCACGAGCAGTACTTC
NA	TRBV9	TRBJ1-1	NA	CASSWGAGRTNTEAFF	TGTGCCAGCAGCTGGGGCGCGGGGCGGACGAACACTGAAGCTTTCTTT
NA	TRBV7-2	TRBJ2-7	NA	CASSTSGLPEQYF	TGTGCCAGCAGCACCTCGGGGCTCCCCGAGCAGTACTTC
many	TRBV10-3	TRBJ2-5	NA	CAISAGIGETQYF	TGTGCCATCAGTGCGGGGATTGGAGAGACCCAGTACTTC
NA	TRBV7-2	TRBJ1-1	NA	CASSLGIGREAFF	TGTGCCAGCAGCTTAGGGATCGGGAGGGAAGCTTTCTTT
few	TRBV9	TRBJ1-1	NA	CASSVEGEVTEAFF	TGTGCCAGCAGCGTAGAGGGGGAGGTCACTGAAGCTTTCTTT